The T cell receptor (beta chain) described here comes from a study of blood T cell repertoires in COVID-19. Study summary: Researchers got acute and convalescent COVID-19 samples from the United States, Italy and Spain. T cells, B-cell-depleted T cells, or PBMCs provided the cDNA or gDNA that served as material.

The CDR3 has 14 residues. Germline V gene data show CDR1 as MNHEY and CDR2 as SMNVEV (reference sequence). The V gene lost 0 bases and the J gene lost 8 bases, with 12 bases spanning the gap. Patients in Seattle were enrolled during active infection, then followed longitudinally. Repertoires were generated with immunoSEQ multiplex PCR, while TCRdb's copy carries only in-frame clones and drops some. The repertoire holds 150,000 to 180,000 clones, with 70% to 90% as singletons. The sequence was collected from an older woman with COVID-19, enrolled during active disease. The chain combines TRBV27 with TRBJ2-3; D is unresolved. Sequenced material: peripheral blood. Written as DNA, the CDR3 is TGTGCCAGCAGTTTATCGCCTGGCCTTGGTACGCAGTATTTT. Protein sequence: CASSLSPGLGTQYF.